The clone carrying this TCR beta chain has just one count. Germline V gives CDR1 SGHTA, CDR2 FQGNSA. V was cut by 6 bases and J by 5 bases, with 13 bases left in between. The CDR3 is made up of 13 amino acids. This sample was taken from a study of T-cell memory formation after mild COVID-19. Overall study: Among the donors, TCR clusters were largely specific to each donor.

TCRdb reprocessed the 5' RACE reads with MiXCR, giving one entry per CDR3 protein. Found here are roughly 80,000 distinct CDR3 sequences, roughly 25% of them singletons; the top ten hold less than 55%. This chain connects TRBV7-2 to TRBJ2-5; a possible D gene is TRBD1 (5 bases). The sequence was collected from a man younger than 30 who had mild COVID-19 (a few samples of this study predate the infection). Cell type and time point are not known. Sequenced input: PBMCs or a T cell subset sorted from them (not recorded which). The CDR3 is CASSQVSGETQYF. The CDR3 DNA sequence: TGTGCCAGCAGTCAGGTGTCAGGGGAGACCCAGTACTTC.